Listed below are T cell receptor beta chains from one sample, sequenced in a study of shared clonotypes between healthy human individuals. Method: immunoSEQ multiplex PCR; TCRdb's copy keeps in-frame clones and lacks some. The profile shows some 2 million clones, approximately 95% of them singletons. The specimen was naive CD8+ T cells sorted from blood. All receptors derive from a man between 18 and 29 years old in good health. CDR3s include the opening cysteine and the closing phenylalanine or tryptophan. D genes are given only for firm matches. Clone size is shown for a subset of rows, as once, few, many or a class of expanded clone.

V	size	J	D	DNA	CDR3
TRBV7-9	NA	TRBJ1-2	TRBD1	TGTGCCAGCAGCTTGGGACAGGAGACCAACTATGGCTACACCTTC	CASSLGQETNYGYTF
TRBV29-1	once	TRBJ2-7	NA	TGCAGCGTTGAAGACTCGTTGGTAGAGGAGCAGTACTTC	CSVEDSLVEEQYF
TRBV4-3	NA	TRBJ2-7	TRBD1	TGCGCCAGCAGCCAGTACCGGGACAGGGGCAACTCCTACGAGCAGTACTTC	CASSQYRDRGNSYEQYF
TRBV7-3	once	TRBJ1-1	NA	TGTGCCAGCAGCCCGATTGGGGAACACACTGAAGCTTTCTTT	CASSPIGEHTEAFF
TRBV2	NA	TRBJ2-7	NA	TGTGCCAGCCCTGAAAAAGGAGGGGCGAATAACGAGCAGTACTTC	CASPEKGGANNEQYF
TRBV19	NA	TRBJ1-1	NA	TGTGCCAGTAGTATACCGGGATGGGGTATGAACACTGAAGCTTTCTTT	CASSIPGWGMNTEAFF
TRBV5-1	NA	TRBJ2-7	NA	TGCGCCAGCAGCTTGGTAGGAGGGGCCCACGAGCAGTACTTC	CASSLVGGAHEQYF
TRBV10-3	NA	TRBJ1-5	NA	TGTGCCACCCATGGGGAGGAATGGGAGCCCCAGCATTTT	CATHGEEWEPQHF
TRBV9	NA	TRBJ2-4	NA	TGTGCCAGCAGCGTAGGACAGTTGGGAGACATTCAGTACTTC	CASSVGQLGDIQYF
TRBV5-6	NA	TRBJ2-1	NA	TGTGCCAGCAGCAGAGACTACAATGAGCAGTTCTTC	CASSRDYNEQFF
TRBV19	NA	TRBJ2-1	NA	TGTGCCAGTAGTATCCCCTATAATGAGCAGTTCTTC	CASSIPYNEQFF
TRBV4-1	NA	TRBJ2-7	TRBD2	TGCGCCAGCAGCCAAGAAAGTGCTAGCGGGAGGGCGACCCCCTACGAGCAGTACTTC	CASSQESASGRATPYEQYF
TRBV27	NA	TRBJ1-5	NA	TGTGCCAGCAGTGCATCTCCCAGGGTATTCAATCAGCCCCAGCATTTT	CASSASPRVFNQPQHF
TRBV5-1	NA	TRBJ2-1	NA	TGCGCCAGCAGCCCGCCTCTGGGGAGGTTACCCGCTAATGAGCAGTTCTTC	CASSPPLGRLPANEQFF
TRBV7-9	NA	TRBJ2-1	NA	TGTGCCAGCAGCTTAAATTACAATGAGCAGTTCTTC	CASSLNYNEQFF
TRBV30	once	TRBJ2-1	TRBD1	TGTGCCTGGGACAGGGGAGAGGGGGATGAGCAGTTCTTC	CAWDRGEGDEQFF
TRBV7-2	NA	TRBJ2-7	TRBD2	TGTGCCAGCAGCTCGGGACTAGCGGGAGGTTACGAGCAGTACTTC	CASSSGLAGGYEQYF
TRBV7-3	NA	TRBJ2-5	TRBD2	TGTGCCAGCAGCTTGGTAGCGGGGGAGGGAGAGACCCAGTACTTC	CASSLVAGEGETQYF
TRBV6-1	NA	TRBJ1-2	NA	TGTGCCAGCAGTGACCCAGGGAACTATGGCTACACCTTC	CASSDPGNYGYTF
TRBV27	once	TRBJ2-7	TRBD2	TGTGCCAGCAGTTTGGGTCCTGGAGCGGGGATCGGTGGCGAGCAGTACTTC	CASSLGPGAGIGGEQYF
TRBV7-9	once	TRBJ2-7	NA	TGTGCCAGCAGTCCTACGGGGGAATACGAGCAGTACTTC	CASSPTGEYEQYF
TRBV4-1	NA	TRBJ2-1	NA	TGCGCCAGCAGCCAAGATGTTTCGTCTTACAATGAGCAGTTCTTC	CASSQDVSSYNEQFF
TRBV7-2	NA	TRBJ1-2	NA	TGTGCCAGCAGCTTCCCAGGGTATGGCTACACCTTC	CASSFPGYGYTF
TRBV7-9	NA	TRBJ2-5	NA	TGTGCCAGCGGCTCGGCGGGCGAAGAGACCCAGTACTTC	CASGSAGEETQYF
TRBV5-4	few	TRBJ1-1	TRBD1	TGTGCCAGCACCACGGCAGTGAAGGGGGCTGGGAACACTGAAGCTTTCTTT	CASTTAVKGAGNTEAFF